This T cell receptor beta chain was sequenced for a study of T cell changes during pregnancy in multiple sclerosis. Germline-derived CDR1 and CDR2 are SGHTA and FQGNSA. The CDR3 consists of 14 residues. Trimming took 4 bases from V and 3 from J; bases not matched to a gene: 3. The table came from immunoSEQ multiplex PCR; TCRdb's copy has only in-frame clones and leaves some out. The data hold approximately 68,000 clones, with roughly 89% observed a single time. The receptor was isolated from a female donor in good health, enrolled as a control in a pregnancy study. Here the sequenced sample was peripheral blood, taken in the third trimester of pregnancy. The rearrangement uses TRBV7-2 and TRBJ2-7; TRBD2 aligns across 10 bases. CDR3 protein: CASSWTSGGYEQYF. The CDR3 DNA sequence: TGTGCCAGCAGCTGGACTAGCGGAGGCTACGAGCAGTACTTC.